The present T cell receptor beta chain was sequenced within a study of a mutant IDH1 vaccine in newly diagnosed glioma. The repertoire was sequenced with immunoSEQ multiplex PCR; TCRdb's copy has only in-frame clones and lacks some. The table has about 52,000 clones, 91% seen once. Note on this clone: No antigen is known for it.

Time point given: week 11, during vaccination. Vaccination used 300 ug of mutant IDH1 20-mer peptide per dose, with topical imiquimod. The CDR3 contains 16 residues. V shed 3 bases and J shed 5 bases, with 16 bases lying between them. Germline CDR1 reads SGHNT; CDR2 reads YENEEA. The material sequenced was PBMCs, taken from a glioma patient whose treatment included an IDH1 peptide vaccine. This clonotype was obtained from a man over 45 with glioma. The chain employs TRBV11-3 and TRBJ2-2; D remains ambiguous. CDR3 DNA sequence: TGTGCCAGCAGCTTTAGGGCAACGGTGTATACCGGGGAGCTGTTTTTT. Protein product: CASSFRATVYTGELFF.